This T cell receptor beta chain is drawn from a study of blood T cell repertoires in COVID-19. Study background: Italy, Spain and the United States were the sources of the convalescent and acute COVID-19 samples. From T cells, B-cell-depleted T cells, or PBMCs came the material, which was cDNA or gDNA.

How the authors handled the data: Cell counts per sample came from amplifying reference gene primers. Some clones are missing from TCRdb's copy, which holds only in-frame ones; the method was immunoSEQ multiplex PCR. That table supplies the V and J calls and clone size; D and trimming were determined from the DNA. The sample records 30,000 to 40,000 clones, 80% being singletons. Looked up from germline, CDR1 is MDHEN and CDR2 is SYDVKM. The V end lost 5 bases, the J end lost 8 bases, and 21 bases lay between the germline ends. This CDR3 comprises 16 residues. Source material: peripheral blood. The chain employs TRBV28 and TRBJ1-4; D unclear. The sequence was collected from an elderly man with acute or convalescent COVID-19. CDR3 DNA sequence: TGTGCCAGCAGTGTAACAATTTCCCGGGAGGGCGAAAAACTGTTTTTT. Its protein is CASSVTISREGEKLFF.